Reported below is one TCR beta chain. This sample was taken from a study of blood T cell repertoires in COVID-19. As for the study in general: There were acute and convalescent COVID-19 samples, and they came from the United States, Italy and Spain.

There are 13 residues in the CDR3. Germline CDR1 MNHEY, CDR2 SVGEGT. The ends were cut back, 4 bases at V and 4 bases at J, with 11 bases in the middle. The repertoire was sequenced with immunoSEQ multiplex PCR; TCRdb's copy has only in-frame clones and lacks some. The sample has some 150,000 clones, about 82% seen once. This sequence was found in a woman in her thirties or forties with active or convalescent COVID-19. The sequencing input was peripheral blood. J is TRBJ2-7 and V is TRBV6-2 or TRBV6-3, with D possibly being TRBD2 (5 bases). CDR3 coding DNA: TGTGCCAGCAGTTGGACTTTGCAGTACGAGCAGTACTTC. Translated, it gives CASSWTLQYEQYF.